The clone carrying this T cell receptor beta chain counts as medium-sized (0.01 to 0.1%). The sample is drawn from a study of CD4 and CD8 cells across lung adenocarcinoma regions. Per the germline V gene, CDR1 is KGHSH and CDR2 is LQKENI. V lost 6 bases and J 2 bases, leaving 10 bases between the germline ends. The CDR3 totals 13 residues. In TCRdb, the PCR reads were re-called with MiXCR into one record per CDR3 protein. The sample comprises about 6,700 distinct CDR3 sequences, over 40% of which are singletons, and about a fifth rests with the top ten. J is TRBJ2-5 and V is TRBV18; D gene ambiguous. The source material was CD8+ T cells from the center of a lung tumor. The clonotype was recovered from a female donor with lung adenocarcinoma. The CD4 and CD8 labels of this study may be unreliable. CDR3 DNA sequence: TGTGCCAGCTCCCAAGATATTCAAGAGACCCAGTACTTC. This codes for CASSQDIQETQYF.